Each of the 14 T cell receptor beta chains below was sequenced from the same sample in a study of blood T cells in healthy people across ages. It was with a sample-barcoded 5' primer and a J-beta primer mix that a second PCR of roughly 7 to 12 cycles was run. One entry per CDR3 protein, called by TCRdb with MiXCR from the 5' RACE reads. The table has 700,000 to 850,000 distinct CDR3 sequences, 53% seen once; the top ten hold approximately 40%. Sequenced: blood. These receptors were taken from a man older than 75 in good health.

The genes are TRBV5-1 and TRBJ2-7; TRBD2 is a possible D gene (5 bases). V lost 0 bases, J lost 7 bases, and 17 bases lay in between. Germline lookup yields CDR1 SGHRS and CDR2 YFSETQ. The CDR3 has 15 amino acids. CDR3 loop: CASSLVTTGSSEQYF. Written as DNA, the CDR3 is TGCGCCAGCAGCTTGGTGACTACGGGTTCCTCAGAGCAGTACTTC.

The chain combines TRBV20-1 with TRBJ1-1; the D is unclear. The germline V gene has CDR1 DFQATT and CDR2 SNEGSKA (reference sequence). V was trimmed by 6 bases and J by 0 bases, leaving 14 bases between them. The CDR3 spans 14 residues. The CDR3 sequence is CSAPTRRMNTEAFF. The CDR3 DNA is TGCAGTGCCCCGACGCGGAGGATGAACACTGAAGCTTTCTTT.

The rearrangement joins TRBV7-8 to TRBJ2-1; a weak D match, TRBD2 (5 bases). The CDR3 totals 15 residues. The germline CDR1 and CDR2 sequences are SGHVS and FQNEAQ. V was clipped by 0 bases and J by 6 bases, with 12 bases between them. CDR3 sequence: CASSLAGEAANEQFF. For the CDR3, the DNA is TGTGCCAGCAGCTTAGCGGGAGAGGCGGCCAATGAGCAGTTCTTC.

About this clonotype: At one of its ends the junction is not consistent with the germline gene, which may arise from a read error. V and J are TRBV4-1 and TRBJ2-5; 7 bases map to TRBD1. The CDR3 length is 14 residues. Germline V lookup: CDR1 MGHRA, CDR2 YSYEKL. CDR3 in amino acids: CANSPGTVQETQYF. In DNA, the CDR3 is TGCGCCAACAGCCCCGGGACAGTCCAAGAGACCCAGTACTTC.

This chain connects TRBV7-9 to TRBJ2-4, with TRBD2 matching over 9 bases. Near its end, the DNA agrees better with TRBJ2-7, so the J call may be wrong. CDR3 length: 16 amino acids. Germline lookup yields CDR1 SEHNR and CDR2 FQNEAQ (reference sequence). CDR3 residues: CASSLVIAGVVYEQYF. The CDR3 DNA reads TGTGCCAGCAGCCTAGTAATAGCGGGAGTGGTGTACGAGCAGTACTTC.

The chain employs TRBV5-1 and TRBJ2-7; D is unclear. Matching the DNA end better, TRBJ2-5 makes the J call doubtful. Germline CDR1 SGHRS, CDR2 YFSETQ. CDR3 length equals 14 residues. CDR3 in DNA: TGCGCCAGCAGCTTGGGGTCCGGAGATGGGACCCAGTACTTC. It translates to CASSLGSGDGTQYF.

The V and J genes are TRBV6-6 and TRBJ2-3; no clear D gene. Between the trimmed V and J ends, which lost 2 bases and 14 bases, there was a span of 14 bases. The CDR3 covers 12 residues. In germline, CDR1 is MNHNY, CDR2 SVGAGI (reference sequence). The CDR3: CASSYRARYAYF. The CDR3 DNA follows: TGTGCCAGCAGTTACCGGGCCAGATACGCGTATTTT.

The chain joins TRBV27 to TRBJ1-4; 9 nucleotides match TRBD1. J lost 8 bases, V lost 5 bases, and 9 bases had no gene match. The CDR3 is 15 amino acids. In germline, CDR1 is MNHEY, CDR2 SMNVEV (reference sequence). This CDR3 reads CASSPRTGVGEKLFF. DNA of the CDR3: TGTGCCAGCAGTCCTCGGACAGGGGTGGGCGAAAAACTGTTTTTT.

The V call is TRBV20-1, the J call TRBJ2-4; 9 bases match TRBD1. The J call may be faulty, since TRBJ2-7 better matches the DNA end. Germline loops: CDR1 DFQATT, CDR2 SNEGSKA (reference sequence). The CDR3 is made up of 15 amino acids. This CDR3 is CSTLAGTGYGNEQYF. DNA of the CDR3: TGCAGTACTCTGGCCGGGACAGGGTACGGGAACGAGCAGTACTTC.

The chain has TRBV5-5 and TRBJ2-4; perhaps TRBD1 as D (5 bases). The J call may be incorrect, as the DNA end agrees better with TRBJ2-7. The CDR3 extends over 15 amino acids. Germline CDR1 SGHKS, CDR2 YYEKEE (reference sequence). Written as DNA, the CDR3 is TGTGCCAGCAGCCGGCAGGGCCCCCCGATTGACGAGCAGTACTTC. It translates to CASSRQGPPIDEQYF.

The CDR3 protein is CSATPGTWSSEQYF. The CDR3 DNA reads as TGCAGTGCTACACCGGGAACCTGGAGTAGCGAGCAGTACTTC. The chain has TRBV20-1 and TRBJ2-7, with D perhaps matching TRBD2 (5 bases). Germline lookup yields CDR1 DFQATT and CDR2 SNEGSKA (reference sequence). The length of the CDR3 is 14 residues. Between the trimmed V and J ends, which lost 4 bases and 6 bases, there was a span of 19 bases.

This chain joins TRBV4-2 and TRBJ2-3; 7 nucleotides agree with TRBD2. The ends lost 1 base at V and 4 bases at J; junction bases unmatched: 5. The CDR3 consists of 15 residues. CDR1 is LGHNA, CDR2 YNFKEQ, per germline. CDR3 protein: CASSQGVGGADTQYF. The CDR3 coding sequence is TGTGCCAGCAGCCAAGGAGTGGGAGGGGCAGATACGCAGTATTTT.

This clonotype was seen a handful of times. The chain joins TRBV6-2 or TRBV6-3 to TRBJ2-4; no firm D call. Trimming left V 7 bases short and J 0 bases short, with 13 bases between. The CDR3 spans 15 residues. Germline CDR1 MNHEY, CDR2 SVGEGT. The CDR3 loop reads CASTRSRLAKNIQYF. CDR3 nucleotide sequence: TGTGCCAGCACCAGGTCAAGACTAGCCAAAAACATTCAGTACTTC.

The V gene is TRBV29-1, the J gene TRBJ2-7; 9 nucleotides align to TRBD2. V lost 6 bases and J lost 2; bases outside the gene matches: 11. This CDR3 is built from 15 residues. Looked up from germline, CDR1 is SQVTM and CDR2 is ANQGSEA. The CDR3 loop reads CSVAPATSGTYEQYF. The CDR3 region has the DNA TGCAGCGTGGCGCCCGCGACTAGCGGAACCTACGAGCAGTACTTC.